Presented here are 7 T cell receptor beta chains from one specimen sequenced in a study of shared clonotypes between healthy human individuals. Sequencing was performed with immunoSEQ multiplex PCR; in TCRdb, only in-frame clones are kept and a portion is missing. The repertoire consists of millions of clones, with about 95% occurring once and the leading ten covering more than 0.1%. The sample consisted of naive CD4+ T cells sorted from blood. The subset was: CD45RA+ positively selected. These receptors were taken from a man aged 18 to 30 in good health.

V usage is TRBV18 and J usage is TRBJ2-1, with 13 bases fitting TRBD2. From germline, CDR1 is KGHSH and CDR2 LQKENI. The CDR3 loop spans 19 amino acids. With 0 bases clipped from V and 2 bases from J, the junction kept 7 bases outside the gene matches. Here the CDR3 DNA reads TGTGCCAGCTCACCACCGGGACTAGCGGGGCCTATGGCCTACAATGAGCAGTTCTTC. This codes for CASSPPGLAGPMAYNEQFF.

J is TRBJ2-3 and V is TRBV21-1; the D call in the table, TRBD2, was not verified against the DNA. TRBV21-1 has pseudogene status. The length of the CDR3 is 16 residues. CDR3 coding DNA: TGTGCCAGCAGCAAAGTTGGCGGGCGGAGCACAGATACGCAGTATTTT. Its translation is CASSKVGGRSTDTQYF.

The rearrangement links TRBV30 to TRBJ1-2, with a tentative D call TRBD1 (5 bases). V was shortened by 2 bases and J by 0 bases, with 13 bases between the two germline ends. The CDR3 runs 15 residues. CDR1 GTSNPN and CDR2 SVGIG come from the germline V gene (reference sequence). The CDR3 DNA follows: TGTGCCTGGAGTTCGGTGGGACGACCTAACTATGGCTACACCTTC. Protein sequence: CAWSSVGRPNYGYTF.

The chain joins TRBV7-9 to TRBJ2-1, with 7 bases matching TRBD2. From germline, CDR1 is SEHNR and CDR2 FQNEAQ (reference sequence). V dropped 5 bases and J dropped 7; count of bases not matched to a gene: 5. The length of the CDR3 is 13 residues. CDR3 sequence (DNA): TGTGCCAGCAGCCGCAGCGGGATTAATGAGCAGTTCTTC. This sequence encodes CASSRSGINEQFF.

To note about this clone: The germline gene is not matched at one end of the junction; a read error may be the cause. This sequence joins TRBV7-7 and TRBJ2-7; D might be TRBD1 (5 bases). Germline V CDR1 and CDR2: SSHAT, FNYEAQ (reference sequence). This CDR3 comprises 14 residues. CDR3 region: CASSRQGRDYEQYF. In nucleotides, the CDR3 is TGTGCTAGCAGCCGTCAGGGTAGGGACTACGAGCAGTACTTC.

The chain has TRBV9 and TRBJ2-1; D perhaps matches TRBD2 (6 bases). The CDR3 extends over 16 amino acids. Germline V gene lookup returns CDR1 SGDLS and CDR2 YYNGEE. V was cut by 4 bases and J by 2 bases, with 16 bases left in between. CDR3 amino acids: CASSPLGGGTYNEQFF. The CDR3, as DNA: TGTGCCAGCAGCCCATTAGGTGGCGGGACCTACAATGAGCAGTTCTTC.

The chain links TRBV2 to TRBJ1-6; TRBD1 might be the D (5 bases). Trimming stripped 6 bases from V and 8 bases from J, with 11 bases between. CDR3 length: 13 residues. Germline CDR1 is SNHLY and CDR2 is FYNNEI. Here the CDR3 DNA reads TGTGCCAGCAGGGTAGGGGTGGATTCACCCCTCCACTTT. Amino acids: CASRVGVDSPLHF.